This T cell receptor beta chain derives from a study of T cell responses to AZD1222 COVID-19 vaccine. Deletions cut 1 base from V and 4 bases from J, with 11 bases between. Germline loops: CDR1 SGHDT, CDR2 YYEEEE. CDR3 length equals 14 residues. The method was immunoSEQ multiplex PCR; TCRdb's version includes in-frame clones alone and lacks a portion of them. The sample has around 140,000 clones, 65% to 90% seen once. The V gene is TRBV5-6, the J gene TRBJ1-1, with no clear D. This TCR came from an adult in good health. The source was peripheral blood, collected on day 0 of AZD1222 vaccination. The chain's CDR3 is CASSLRRRGTEAFF. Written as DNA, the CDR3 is TGTGCCAGCAGCTTGCGACGACGCGGCACTGAAGCTTTCTTT.